This TCR beta chain was found in a study of T cells in Graves' hyperthyroidism and ophthalmopathy. Study conclusions and caveats: Most thyroid clonotypes expanded above 0.001 appeared in blood too. A median around 6.8 months before onset, the model predicted ophthalmopathy.

Authors of the study amplified TCR beta CDR3 regions from RNA transcripts. An initial round of RT-PCR targeting the TCR CDR3 relied on the HTBI primer set. Via MiXCR, TCRdb re-called the multiplex PCR reads, giving one row per CDR3 protein. This sample has 400,000 to 500,000 distinct CDR3 sequences, with 13% to 15% found just once. There are a few counts of this clonotype. Its target is not known. At one end, the junction sequence differs from germline, possibly due to a read error. The CDR3 has 14 amino acids. Germline V gene lookup returns CDR1 SGHRS and CDR2 YFSETQ. The chain carries TRBV5-1 and TRBJ1-1; TRBD1 matches at 8 bases. Sequenced sample: blood. This clonotype was obtained from a woman aged 18-29 years with Graves' hyperthyroidism. The CDR3 loop reads CASSLGQGNAEAFF. The CDR3 coding sequence is TGCGCCAGCAGCTTGGGACAGGGGAACGCTGAAGCTTTCTTT.